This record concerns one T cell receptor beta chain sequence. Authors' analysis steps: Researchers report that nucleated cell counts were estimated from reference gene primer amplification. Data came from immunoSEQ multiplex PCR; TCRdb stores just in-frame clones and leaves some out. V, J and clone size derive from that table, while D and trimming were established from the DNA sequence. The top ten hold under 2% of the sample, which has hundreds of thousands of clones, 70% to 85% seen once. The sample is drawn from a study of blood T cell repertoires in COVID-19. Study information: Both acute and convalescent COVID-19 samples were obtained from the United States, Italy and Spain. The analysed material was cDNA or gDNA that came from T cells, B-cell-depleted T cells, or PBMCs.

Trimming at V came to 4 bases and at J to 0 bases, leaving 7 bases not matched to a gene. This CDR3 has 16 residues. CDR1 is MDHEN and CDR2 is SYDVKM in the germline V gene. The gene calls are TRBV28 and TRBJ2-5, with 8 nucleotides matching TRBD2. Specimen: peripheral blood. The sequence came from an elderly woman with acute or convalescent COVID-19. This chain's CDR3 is CASSWVLAGNQETQYF. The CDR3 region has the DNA TGTGCCAGCAGTTGGGTCCTAGCGGGTAACCAAGAGACCCAGTACTTC.